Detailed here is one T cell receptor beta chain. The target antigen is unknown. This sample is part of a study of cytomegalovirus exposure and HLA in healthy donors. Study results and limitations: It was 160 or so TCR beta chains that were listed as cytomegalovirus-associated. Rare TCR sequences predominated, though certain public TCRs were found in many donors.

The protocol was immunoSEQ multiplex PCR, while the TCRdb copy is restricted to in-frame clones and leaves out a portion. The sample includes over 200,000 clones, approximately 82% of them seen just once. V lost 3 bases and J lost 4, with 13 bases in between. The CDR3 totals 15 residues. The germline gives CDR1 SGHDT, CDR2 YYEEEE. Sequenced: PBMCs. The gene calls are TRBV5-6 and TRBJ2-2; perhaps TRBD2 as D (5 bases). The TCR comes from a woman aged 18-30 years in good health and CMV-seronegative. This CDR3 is CASSSLGGATGELFF. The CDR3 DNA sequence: TGTGCCAGCAGCTCCCTAGGAGGAGCCACCGGGGAGCTGTTTTTT.